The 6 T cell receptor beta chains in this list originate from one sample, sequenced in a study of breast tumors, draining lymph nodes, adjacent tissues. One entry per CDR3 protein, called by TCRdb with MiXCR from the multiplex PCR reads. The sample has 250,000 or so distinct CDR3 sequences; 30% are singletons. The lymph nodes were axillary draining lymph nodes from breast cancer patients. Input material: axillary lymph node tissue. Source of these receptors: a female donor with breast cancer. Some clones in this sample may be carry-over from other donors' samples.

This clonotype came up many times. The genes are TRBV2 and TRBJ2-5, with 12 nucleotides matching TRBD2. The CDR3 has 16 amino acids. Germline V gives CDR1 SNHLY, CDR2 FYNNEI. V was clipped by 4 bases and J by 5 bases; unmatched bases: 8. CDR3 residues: CASSASGRAPRETQYF. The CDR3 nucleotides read TGTGCCAGCAGTGCTAGCGGGAGGGCCCCCCGGGAGACCCAGTACTTC.

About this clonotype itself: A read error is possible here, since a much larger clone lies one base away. CDR3 residues: CASSSPSGRTYGYTF. The CDR3 coding sequence is TGTGCCAGCAGCTCCCCAAGTGGCCGAACCTATGGCTACACCTTC. V usage is TRBV11-2 and J usage is TRBJ1-2; D is undetermined. Germline CDR1 reads SGHAT; CDR2 reads FQNNGV. Trimming pared 4 bases from V and 4 bases from J, leaving 16 bases between. The CDR3 contains 15 residues.

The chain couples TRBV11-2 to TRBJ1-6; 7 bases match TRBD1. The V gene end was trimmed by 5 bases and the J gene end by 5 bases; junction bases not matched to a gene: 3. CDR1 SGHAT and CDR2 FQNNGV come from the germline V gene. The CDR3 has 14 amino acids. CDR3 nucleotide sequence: TGTGCCAGCAGCATTGACAGGGATAATTCACCCCTCCACTTT. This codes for CASSIDRDNSPLHF.

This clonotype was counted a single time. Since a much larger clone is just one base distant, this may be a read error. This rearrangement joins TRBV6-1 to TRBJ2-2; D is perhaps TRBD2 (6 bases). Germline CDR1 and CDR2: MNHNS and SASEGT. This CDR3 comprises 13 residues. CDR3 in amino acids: CASNRQGAGGLFF. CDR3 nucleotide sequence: TGTGCCAGCAACCGCCAGGGCGCCGGGGGGCTGTTTTTT.

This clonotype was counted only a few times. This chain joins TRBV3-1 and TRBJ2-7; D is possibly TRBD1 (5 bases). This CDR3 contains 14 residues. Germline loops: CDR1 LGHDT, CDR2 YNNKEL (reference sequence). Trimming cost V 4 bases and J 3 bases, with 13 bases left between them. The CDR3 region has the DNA TGTGCCAGCAGCCCTCGGACACCCGACTACGAGCAGTACTTC. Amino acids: CASSPRTPDYEQYF.

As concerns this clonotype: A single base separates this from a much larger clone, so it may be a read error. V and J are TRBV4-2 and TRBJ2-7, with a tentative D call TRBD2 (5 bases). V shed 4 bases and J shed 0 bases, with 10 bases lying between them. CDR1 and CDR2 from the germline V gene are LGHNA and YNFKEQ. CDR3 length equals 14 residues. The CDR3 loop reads CASSRGIISYEQYF. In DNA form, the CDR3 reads TGTGCCAGCAGCCGAGGGATAATCTCCTACGAGCAGTACTTC.